Shown below are 5 T cell receptor beta chains from a single sample sequenced in a study of PD-1 blockade in mismatch repair-deficient tumors. Libraries were prepared by immunoSEQ multiplex PCR; TCRdb keeps only in-frame clonotypes and omits some of them. The sample carries about 79,000 clones, approximately 81% recorded once. Sequences were derived from peripheral blood, sampled 44 weeks after starting pembrolizumab. All receptors come from an adult with mismatch repair-deficient cancer.

V usage is TRBV4-1 and J usage is TRBJ1-1; maybe TRBD1 (5 bases). CDR3 length: 15 amino acids. V was shortened by 5 bases and J by 5 bases, with 18 bases between the two germline ends. Germline V lookup: CDR1 MGHRA, CDR2 YSYEKL. The CDR3 region is CASSGRDGGGTEAFF. The CDR3 region has the DNA TGCGCCAGCAGCGGGCGGGACGGGGGTGGAACTGAAGCTTTCTTT.

The CDR3 nucleotides are TGTGCTAGTGTTGCCTACGACAATGAGCAGTTCTTC. Translation gives CASVAYDNEQFF. The V and J genes are TRBV12-5 and TRBJ2-1; D is undetermined. Germline CDR1 reads LGHNT; CDR2 reads FRNRAP. CDR3 size: 12 residues. The V end lost 7 bases, the J end lost 5 bases, and 9 bases lay between the germline ends.

The sample holds one count of this clone. Here the CDR3 DNA reads TGTGCCAGCAGTGAGTGGTTAGGCACAGCACCCTCCTACGAGCAGTACTTC. Amino acids: CASSEWLGTAPSYEQYF. The genes are TRBV2 and TRBJ2-7; D not resolved. V was trimmed by 3 bases and J by 0 bases, leaving 18 bases between them. CDR3 length equals 17 residues. Germline lookup yields CDR1 SNHLY and CDR2 FYNNEI.

The CDR3 sequence is CASSLGIGLREKLFF. The CDR3 DNA is TGTGCCAGCAGCTTAGGAATAGGGCTGCGCGAAAAACTGTTTTTT. The chain is built from TRBV11-2 and TRBJ1-4, with D unclear. Trimming left V 1 base short and J 8 bases short, with 14 bases between. Germline values: CDR1 SGHAT, CDR2 FQNNGV. The CDR3 is made up of 15 amino acids.

The chain carries TRBV7-8 and TRBJ1-2; D not resolved. CDR1 is SGHVS and CDR2 is FQNEAQ in the germline V gene. Trimming removed 1 base at V and 0 bases at J, with 6 bases between. This CDR3 contains 14 residues. The chain's CDR3 is CASSLVAANYGYTF. CDR3 DNA: TGTGCCAGCAGCTTAGTCGCGGCTAACTATGGCTACACCTTC.